This paragraph reports one T cell receptor (beta chain). Germline lookup yields CDR1 KGHDR and CDR2 SFDVKD. The CDR3 is 13 residues long. Deletions cut 3 bases from V and 5 bases from J, with 7 bases between. The data were obtained in a study of blood T cell repertoires in COVID-19. Profiling relied on immunoSEQ multiplex PCR, and the TCRdb table lists in-frame clones only, not all of them. The table records some 190,000 clones, around 81% of them present only once. This receptor was identified in a man aged 25-45 years with acute COVID-19. The V gene is TRBV24-1, the J gene TRBJ2-1, with a tentative D call TRBD1 (5 bases). The sequenced sample consisted of PBMCs or T cells enriched from blood (not recorded which). Here the CDR3 DNA reads TGTGCCACCAGTGATCCCAGGGACAATGAGCAGTTCTTC. Translated, it gives CATSDPRDNEQFF.